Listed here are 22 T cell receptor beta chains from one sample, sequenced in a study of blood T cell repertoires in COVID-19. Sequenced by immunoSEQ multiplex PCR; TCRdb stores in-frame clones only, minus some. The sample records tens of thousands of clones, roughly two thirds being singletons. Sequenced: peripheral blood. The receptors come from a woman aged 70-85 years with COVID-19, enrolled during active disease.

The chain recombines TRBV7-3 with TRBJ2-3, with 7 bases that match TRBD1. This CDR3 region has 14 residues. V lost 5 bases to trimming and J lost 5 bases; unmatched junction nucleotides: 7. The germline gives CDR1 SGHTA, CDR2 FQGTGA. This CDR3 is CASSEQGRGDTQYF. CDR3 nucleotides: TGTGCCAGCAGCGAACAGGGGCGTGGAGATACGCAGTATTTT. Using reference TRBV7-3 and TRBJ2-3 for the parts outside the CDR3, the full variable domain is GAGVSQTPSNKVTEKGKYVELRCDPISGHTALYWYRQSLGQGPEFLIYFQGTGAADDSGLPNDRFFAVRPEGSVSTLKIQRTERGDSAVYLCASSEQGRGDTQYFGPGTRLTVL.

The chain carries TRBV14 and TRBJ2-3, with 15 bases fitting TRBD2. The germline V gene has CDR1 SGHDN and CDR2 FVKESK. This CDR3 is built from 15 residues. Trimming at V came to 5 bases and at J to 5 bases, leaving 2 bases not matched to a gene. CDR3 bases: TGTGCCAGCAGCTTGGGACTAGCGGGAGGAGATACGCAGTATTTT. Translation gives CASSLGLAGGDTQYF.

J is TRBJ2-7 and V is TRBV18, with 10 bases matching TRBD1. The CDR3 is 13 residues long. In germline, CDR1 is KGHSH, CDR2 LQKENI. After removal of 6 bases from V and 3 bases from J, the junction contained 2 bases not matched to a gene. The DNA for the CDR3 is TGTGCCAGCTCGACAGGGGGCCGCTACGAGCAGTACTTC. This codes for CASSTGGRYEQYF. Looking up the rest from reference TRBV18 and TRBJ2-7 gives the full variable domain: NAGVMQNPRHLVRRRGQEARLRCSPMKGHSHVYWYRQLPEEGLKFMVYLQKENIIDESGMPKERFSAEFPKEGPSILRIQQVVRGDSAAYFCASSTGGRYEQYFGPGTRLTVT.

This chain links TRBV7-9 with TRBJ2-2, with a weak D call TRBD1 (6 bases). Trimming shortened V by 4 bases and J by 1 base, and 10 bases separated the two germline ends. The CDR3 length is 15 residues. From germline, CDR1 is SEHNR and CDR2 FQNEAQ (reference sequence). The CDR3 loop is CASSSRDKNTGELFF. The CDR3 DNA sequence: TGTGCCAGCAGCTCCCGGGACAAGAACACCGGGGAGCTGTTTTTT.

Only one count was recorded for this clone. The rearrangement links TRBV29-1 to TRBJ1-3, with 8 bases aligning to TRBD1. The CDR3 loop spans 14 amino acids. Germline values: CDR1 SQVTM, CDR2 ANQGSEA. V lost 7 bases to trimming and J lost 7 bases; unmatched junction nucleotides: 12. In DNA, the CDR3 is TGCAGCGCCCTAGGACAGGGAGGTCGGAACACCATATATTTT. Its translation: CSALGQGGRNTIYF.

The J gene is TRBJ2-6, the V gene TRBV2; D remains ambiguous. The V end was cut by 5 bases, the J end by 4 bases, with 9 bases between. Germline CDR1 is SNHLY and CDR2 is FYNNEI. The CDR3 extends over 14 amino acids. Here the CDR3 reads CASSSSTGANVLTF. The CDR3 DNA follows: TGTGCCAGCAGTAGCTCTACGGGGGCCAACGTCCTGACTTTC.

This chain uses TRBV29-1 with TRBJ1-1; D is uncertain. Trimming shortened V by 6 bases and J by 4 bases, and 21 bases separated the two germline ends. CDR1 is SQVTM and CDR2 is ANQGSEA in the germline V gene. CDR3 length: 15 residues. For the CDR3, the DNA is TGCAGCGTCACGGACCGACACCCAGCGGGCACTGAAGCTTTCTTT. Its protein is CSVTDRHPAGTEAFF. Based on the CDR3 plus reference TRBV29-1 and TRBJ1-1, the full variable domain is SAVISQKPSRDICQRGTSLTIQCQVDSQVTMMFWYRQQPGQSLTLIATANQGSEATYESGFVIDKFPISRPNLTFSTLTVSNMSPEDSSIYLCSVTDRHPAGTEAFFGQGTRLTVV.

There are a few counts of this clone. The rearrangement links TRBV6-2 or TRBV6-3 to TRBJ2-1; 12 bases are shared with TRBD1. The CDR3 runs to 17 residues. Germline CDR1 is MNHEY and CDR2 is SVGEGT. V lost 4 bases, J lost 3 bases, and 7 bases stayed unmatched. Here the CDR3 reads CASSSGDRGHGYNEQFF. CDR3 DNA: TGTGCCAGCAGTTCTGGGGACAGGGGGCATGGCTACAATGAGCAGTTCTTC.

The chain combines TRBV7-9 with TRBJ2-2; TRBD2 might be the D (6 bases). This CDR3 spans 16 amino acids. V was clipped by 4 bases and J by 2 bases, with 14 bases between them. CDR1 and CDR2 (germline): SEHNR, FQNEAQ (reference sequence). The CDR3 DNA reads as TGTGCCAGCAGCTCCCCCCGGGACTTAAACACCGGGGAGCTGTTTTTT. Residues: CASSSPRDLNTGELFF.

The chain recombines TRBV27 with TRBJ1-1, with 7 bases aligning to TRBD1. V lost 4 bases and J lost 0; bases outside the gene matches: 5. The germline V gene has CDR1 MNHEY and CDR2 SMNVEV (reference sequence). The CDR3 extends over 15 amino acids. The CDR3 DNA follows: TGTGCCAGCAGTTCGACAGGGTTAGTGAACACTGAAGCTTTCTTT. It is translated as CASSSTGLVNTEAFF.

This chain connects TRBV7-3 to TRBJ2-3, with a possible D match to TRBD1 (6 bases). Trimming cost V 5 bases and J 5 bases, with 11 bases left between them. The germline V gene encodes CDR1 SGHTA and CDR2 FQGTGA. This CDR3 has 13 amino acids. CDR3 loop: CASSRDTVDTQYF. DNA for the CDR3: TGTGCCAGCAGCCGGGACACCGTAGATACGCAGTATTTT.

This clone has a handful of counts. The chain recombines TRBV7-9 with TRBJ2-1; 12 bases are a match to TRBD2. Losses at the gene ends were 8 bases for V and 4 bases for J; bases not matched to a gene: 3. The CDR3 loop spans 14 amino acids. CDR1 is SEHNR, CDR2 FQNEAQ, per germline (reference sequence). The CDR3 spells CASGLAGGYNEQFF. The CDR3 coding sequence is TGTGCCAGCGGCCTAGCGGGAGGGTACAATGAGCAGTTCTTC. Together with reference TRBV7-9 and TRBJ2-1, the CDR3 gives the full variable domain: DTGVSQNPRHKITKRGQNVTFRCDPISEHNRLYWYRQTLGQGPEFLTYFQNEAQLEKSRLLSDRFSAERPKGSFSTLEIQRTEQGDSAMYLCASGLAGGYNEQFFGPGTRLTVL.

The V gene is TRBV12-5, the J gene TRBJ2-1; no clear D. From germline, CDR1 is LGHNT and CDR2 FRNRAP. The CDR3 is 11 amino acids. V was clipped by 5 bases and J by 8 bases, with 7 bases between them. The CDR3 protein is CASGPEDEQFF. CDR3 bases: TGTGCTAGTGGTCCCGAGGATGAGCAGTTCTTC.

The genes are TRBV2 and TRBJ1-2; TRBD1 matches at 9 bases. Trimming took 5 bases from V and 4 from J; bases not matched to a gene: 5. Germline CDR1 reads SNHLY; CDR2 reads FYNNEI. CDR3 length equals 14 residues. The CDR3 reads CASSPTGGGYGYTF. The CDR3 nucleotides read TGTGCCAGCAGTCCGACAGGGGGAGGCTATGGCTACACCTTC.

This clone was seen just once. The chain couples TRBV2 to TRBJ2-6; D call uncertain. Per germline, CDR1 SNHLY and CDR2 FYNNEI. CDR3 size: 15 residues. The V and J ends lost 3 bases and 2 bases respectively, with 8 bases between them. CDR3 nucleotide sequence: TGTGCCAGCAGTGACTCCCAGGCTGGGGCCAACGTCCTGACTTTC. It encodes CASSDSQAGANVLTF.

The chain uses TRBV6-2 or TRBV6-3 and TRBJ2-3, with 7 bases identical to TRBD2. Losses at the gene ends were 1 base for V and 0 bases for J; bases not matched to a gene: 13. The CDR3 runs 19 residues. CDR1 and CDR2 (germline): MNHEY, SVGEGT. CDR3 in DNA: TGTGCCAGCAGTTACTGGGTCGCTAGCGGAGCCCAGAGCACAGATACGCAGTATTTT. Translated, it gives CASSYWVASGAQSTDTQYF.

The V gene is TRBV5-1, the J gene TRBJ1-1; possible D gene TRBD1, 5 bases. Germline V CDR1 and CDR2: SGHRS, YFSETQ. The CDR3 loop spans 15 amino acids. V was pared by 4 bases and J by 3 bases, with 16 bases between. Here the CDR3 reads CASSISGARDTEAFF. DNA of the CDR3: TGCGCCAGCAGCATCAGCGGGGCCCGGGACACTGAAGCTTTCTTT. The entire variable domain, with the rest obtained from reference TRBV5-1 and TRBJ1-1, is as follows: KAGVTQTPRYLIKTRGQQVTLSCSPISGHRSVSWYQQTPGQGLQFLFEYFSETQRNKGNFPGRFSGRQFSNSRSEMNVSTLELGDSALYLCASSISGARDTEAFFGQGTRLTVV.

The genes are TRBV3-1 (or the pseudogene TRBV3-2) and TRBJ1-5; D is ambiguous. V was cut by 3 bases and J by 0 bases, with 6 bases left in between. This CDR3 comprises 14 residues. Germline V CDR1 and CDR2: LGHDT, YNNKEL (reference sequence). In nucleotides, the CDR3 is TGTGCCAGCAGCCAGTTCAATAGCAATCAGCCCCAGCATTTT. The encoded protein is CASSQFNSNQPQHF.

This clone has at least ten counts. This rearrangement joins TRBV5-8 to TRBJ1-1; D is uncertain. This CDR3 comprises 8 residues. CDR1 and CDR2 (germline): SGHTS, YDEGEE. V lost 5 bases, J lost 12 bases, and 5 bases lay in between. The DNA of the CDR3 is TGTGCCAGCAGTTATCCTTTCTTT. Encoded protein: CASSYPFF.

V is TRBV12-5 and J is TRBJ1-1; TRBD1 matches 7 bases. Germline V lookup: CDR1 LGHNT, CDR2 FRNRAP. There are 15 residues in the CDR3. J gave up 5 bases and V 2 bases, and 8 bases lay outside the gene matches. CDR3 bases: TGTGCTAGTGGTTTGTTTTTATCAGGGGGTACTGAAGCTTTCTTT. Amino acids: CASGLFLSGGTEAFF.

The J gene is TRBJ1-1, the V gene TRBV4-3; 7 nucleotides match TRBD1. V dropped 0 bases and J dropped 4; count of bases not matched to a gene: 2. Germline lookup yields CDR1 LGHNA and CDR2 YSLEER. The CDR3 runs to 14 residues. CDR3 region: CASSQDRGITEAFF. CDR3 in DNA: TGCGCCAGCAGCCAAGACAGGGGGATCACTGAAGCTTTCTTT.

CDR3 sequence: CASSGGTSENEQFF. The CDR3 DNA reads as TGTGCCAGCAGCGGGGGGACTAGCGAAAATGAGCAGTTCTTC. V usage is TRBV9 and J usage is TRBJ2-1; TRBD2 matches 10 bases. Germline V gives CDR1 SGDLS, CDR2 YYNGEE. Unmatched junction bases numbered 4, after V lost 3 bases and J lost 7 bases. The length of the CDR3 is 14 residues.